The 13 T cell receptor beta chains given below trace back to one sample, sequenced in a study of T cells after yellow fever vaccination. TCRdb recomputed calls from the 5' RACE reads with MiXCR, one row per CDR3 protein. Here the sample spans nearly 550,000 distinct CDR3 sequences, less than 20% being singletons. The starting material was PBMCs, obtained 15 days after the yellow fever booster vaccination. The source of these receptors is a man younger than 40 who received the YFV17D yellow fever vaccine.

The chain carries TRBV20-1 and TRBJ1-1; a possible D gene is TRBD1 (5 bases). The germline gives CDR1 DFQATT, CDR2 SNEGSKA (reference sequence). V gave up 4 bases and J gave up 1 base, with 10 bases separating them. The CDR3 covers 13 residues. DNA of the CDR3: TGCAGTGCTAACGAGGGGACGAACACTGAAGCTTTCTTT. Translating it yields CSANEGTNTEAFF.

The V and J genes are TRBV7-3 and TRBJ2-1; the match to TRBD2 covers 9 bases. The germline CDR1 and CDR2 sequences are SGHTA and FQGTGA. V was clipped by 1 base and J by 5 bases; unmatched bases: 18. The CDR3 has 20 residues. DNA for the CDR3: TGTGCCAGCAGCTTAAATGGCGTGACTAGCGGTCCCCGTCCCGACAATGAGCAGTTCTTC. Translation gives CASSLNGVTSGPRPDNEQFF.

The chain employs TRBV7-9 and TRBJ2-5; the D gene is possibly TRBD2 (5 bases). Germline V gene data show CDR1 as SEHNR and CDR2 as FQNEAQ (reference sequence). Trimming took 4 bases from V and 2 from J, leaving 14 bases between them. This CDR3 comprises 15 residues. This CDR3 is CASSSVLGLQETQYF. The CDR3 DNA follows: TGTGCCAGCAGCTCTGTTTTAGGACTGCAAGAGACCCAGTACTTC.

The genes are TRBV7-8 and TRBJ2-1, with TRBD2 identical over 12 bases. The V gene's germline CDR1 is SGHVS and CDR2 FQNEAQ. The CDR3 runs to 14 residues. Unmatched junction bases numbered 5, after V lost 5 bases and J lost 9 bases. As DNA, the CDR3 is TGTGCCAGCAGCCAAACTAGCGGGAGGAGTGAGCAGTTCTTC. It specifies CASSQTSGRSEQFF.

The V gene is TRBV6-1, the J gene TRBJ2-5; 8 bases are shared with TRBD2. CDR3 length equals 14 residues. V lost 3 bases, J lost 7 bases, and 7 bases stayed unmatched. Germline CDR1 is MNHNS and CDR2 is SASEGT. CDR3 amino acids: CASSESAGGWTQYF. DNA of the CDR3: TGTGCCAGCAGTGAGTCGGCGGGAGGTTGGACCCAGTACTTC.

This rearrangement joins TRBV15 to TRBJ2-5; D is possibly TRBD2 (5 bases). This CDR3 is built from 12 residues. V was clipped by 6 bases and J by 5 bases, with 10 bases between them. Germline V lookup: CDR1 LNHNV, CDR2 YYDKDF (reference sequence). CDR3 in DNA: TGTGCCACCAGTGACGGGGTGGAGACCCAGTACTTC. Translation: CATSDGVETQYF.

This clonotype was counted between two and nine times. The chain is built from TRBV5-8 and TRBJ2-7; 9 positions match TRBD2. V gave up 0 bases and J gave up 2 bases; unmatched junction bases: 9. Germline assignment: CDR1 SGHTS and CDR2 YDEGEE. CDR3 length: 17 amino acids. The CDR3 nucleotides are TGTGCCAGCAGCTTGGAATTGGCGGGACTAGCAACCTACGAGCAGTACTTC. It codes for CASSLELAGLATYEQYF. The full variable domain, rest sourced from reference TRBV5-8 and TRBJ2-7, is EAGVTQSPTHLIKTRGQQATLRCSPISGHTSVYWYQQALGLGLQFLLWYDEGEERNRGNFPPRFSGRQFPNYSSELNVNALELEDSALYLCASSLELAGLATYEQYFGPGTRLTVT.

CDR3 bases: TGCAGTGCAACCGAGACCCCGGCTGAAGCTTTCTTT. Amino acid sequence: CSATETPAEAFF. The gene calls are TRBV20-1 and TRBJ1-1; the D is unclear. Germline V gene lookup returns CDR1 DFQATT and CDR2 SNEGSKA (reference sequence). CDR3 length: 12 amino acids. Trimming removed 6 bases from V and 6 bases from J, with 14 bases in between.

In its sample, this clonotype was seen a few times. The rearrangement joins TRBV15 to TRBJ2-3, with a tentative D call TRBD1 (6 bases). This CDR3 spans 14 amino acids. Trimming pared 5 bases from V and 2 bases from J, leaving 11 bases between. Germline CDR1 LNHNV, CDR2 YYDKDF (reference sequence). The CDR3 coding sequence is TGTGCCACCAGCGCATGGACAGTCACAGATACGCAGTATTTT. It yields the protein CATSAWTVTDTQYF.

The chain recombines TRBV20-1 with TRBJ2-2; 14 bases are shared with TRBD2. Losses at the gene ends were 5 bases for V and 6 bases for J; bases not matched to a gene: 8. CDR3 length: 16 residues. Germline V CDR1 and CDR2: DFQATT, SNEGSKA (reference sequence). The CDR3 spells CSASGTSGSMAGELFF. The CDR3 bases are TGCAGTGCTTCCGGGACTAGCGGGAGTATGGCCGGGGAGCTGTTTTTT.

This sequence joins TRBV24-1 and TRBJ2-1; 14 bases match TRBD2. The ends lost 5 bases at V and 7 bases at J; junction bases unmatched: 9. This CDR3 is built from 17 residues. Germline-derived CDR1 and CDR2 are KGHDR and SFDVKD. DNA of the CDR3: TGTGCCACCAGTGTTTCCCCGGGACTAGCGGGAGAGAATGAGCAGTTCTTC. Amino acids: CATSVSPGLAGENEQFF.

The sample holds a few counts of this clonotype. The chain couples TRBV10-1 to TRBJ2-3; 10 bases align to TRBD2. This CDR3 spans 15 amino acids. With V trimmed by 8 bases and J by 1 base, 6 bases remained unmatched. Germline lookup yields CDR1 WNHNN and CDR2 SYGVQD (reference sequence). CDR3 sequence reads: CASAELAGRTDTQYF. CDR3 coding DNA: TGCGCCAGCGCGGAACTAGCGGGACGCACAGATACGCAGTATTTT.

This chain links TRBV20-1 with TRBJ2-2; D possibly matches TRBD1 or TRBD2 (5 bases each). Trimming cost V 6 bases and J 3 bases, with 14 bases left between them. The CDR3 runs 14 residues. Germline-derived CDR1 and CDR2 are DFQATT and SNEGSKA (reference sequence). The CDR3 DNA reads as TGCAGTGCCACCGGGACCGCACACACCGGGGAGCTGTTTTTT. Protein product: CSATGTAHTGELFF.